The next 13 T cell receptor beta chains were all read from a single sample in a study of beta chain features in type 1 diabetes. Expressed TCRB transcripts were sequenced because the isolated RNA had all been reverse transcribed beforehand. Profiling relied on immunoSEQ multiplex PCR, and the TCRdb table lists in-frame clones only, not all of them. The repertoire includes around 160,000 clones, about 44% of them detected once, and over 0.4% sits in the top ten. The sequenced sample consisted of Tregs from blood. The receptors were gathered from a man aged 18 to 30 in good health.

The rearrangement uses TRBV5-1 and TRBJ2-1; TRBD2 agrees at 9 bases. J was trimmed by 4 bases and V by 0 bases; bases with no gene match: 11. The CDR3 runs 18 residues. The germline V gene encodes CDR1 SGHRS and CDR2 YFSETQ. As DNA, the CDR3 is TGCGCCAGCAGCTTGGTGAGGGCGGGAGGGGGCCTATACAATGAGCAGTTCTTC. Translated, it gives CASSLVRAGGGLYNEQFF.

This clone has just a few counts. CDR3 residues: CASSPTGFTDTQYF. The CDR3 DNA sequence: TGTGCCAGCTCACCGACAGGCTTCACAGATACGCAGTATTTT. The chain combines TRBV18 with TRBJ2-3, with D possibly being TRBD1 (6 bases). V was shortened by 3 bases and J by 2 bases, with 9 bases between the two germline ends. The germline V gene encodes CDR1 KGHSH and CDR2 LQKENI. This CDR3 has 14 amino acids.

This clone was found a few times. CDR3 bases: TGTGCCAGCAGACGGGAGCTAGGGGAAAAACTGTTTTTT. Translation gives CASRRELGEKLFF. The V gene is TRBV7-9, the J gene TRBJ1-4; no clear D. Germline V gives CDR1 SEHNR, CDR2 FQNEAQ (reference sequence). The CDR3 is 13 amino acids. Between the trimmed V and J ends, which lost 6 bases and 8 bases, there was a span of 13 bases.

The J gene is TRBJ2-4, the V gene TRBV28; no reliable D call. This CDR3 region has 15 residues. With 5 bases removed from V and 0 bases from J, the gap between germline ends came to 11 bases. The germline V gene encodes CDR1 MDHEN and CDR2 SYDVKM. The CDR3: CASSPSGGAKNIQYF. CDR3 bases: TGTGCCAGCAGTCCCTCCGGCGGAGCCAAAAACATTCAGTACTTC.

The J gene is TRBJ1-1, the V gene TRBV25-1; 8 nucleotides match TRBD1. Per the germline V gene, CDR1 is MGHDK and CDR2 is SYGVNS. The ends lost 1 base at V and 8 bases at J; junction bases unmatched: 0. The CDR3 contains 12 residues. The chain's CDR3 is CASSEWTGEAFF. CDR3 DNA: TGTGCCAGCAGTGAATGGACAGGGGAAGCTTTCTTT.

V usage is TRBV27 and J usage is TRBJ2-4; no clear D gene. CDR1 is MNHEY and CDR2 is SMNVEV in the germline V gene (reference sequence). The CDR3 is 13 residues long. The V gene lost 4 bases and the J gene lost 0 bases, with 4 bases spanning the gap. As DNA, the CDR3 is TGTGCCAGCAGTTCCCTAGCCAAAAACATTCAGTACTTC. It encodes CASSSLAKNIQYF.

The chain's CDR3 is CASSLAGRTDTQYF. CDR3 nucleotides: TGTGCCAGCAGTTTAGCGGGGCGCACAGATACGCAGTATTTT. J is TRBJ2-3 and V is TRBV27, with a possible D match to TRBD2 (6 bases). Germline V CDR1 and CDR2: MNHEY, SMNVEV (reference sequence). Trimming shortened V by 2 bases and J by 1 base, and 7 bases separated the two germline ends. The CDR3 consists of 14 residues.

The rearrangement joins TRBV28 to TRBJ1-2, with D perhaps matching TRBD1 (5 bases). Germline assignment: CDR1 MDHEN and CDR2 SYDVKM. There are 15 residues in the CDR3. Trimming took off 3 bases at V and 8 bases at J, with 19 bases between the two ends. For the CDR3, the DNA is TGTGCCAGCAGTTTCCAGGGTCAACGAATCTGGGGCTACACCTTC. Translating it yields CASSFQGQRIWGYTF.

The J gene is TRBJ1-1, the V gene TRBV5-4, with D hard to call. The CDR3 covers 14 residues. The germline V gene has CDR1 SGHNT and CDR2 YYREEE (reference sequence). The V end was cut by 3 bases, the J end by 5 bases, with 14 bases between. The CDR3 DNA reads as TGTGCCAGCAGCTCGGGAATTAGGGCAACTGAAGCTTTCTTT. It codes for CASSSGIRATEAFF.

The chain recombines TRBV18 with TRBJ1-1; D gene ambiguous. Trimming removed 3 bases at V and 7 bases at J, with 9 bases between. Germline assignment: CDR1 KGHSH and CDR2 LQKENI. The CDR3 loop spans 12 amino acids. Written as DNA, the CDR3 is TGTGCCAGCTCACCCCGCCCAGGTGAAGCTTTCTTT. Its translation is CASSPRPGEAFF.

This chain joins TRBV11-2 and TRBJ2-7; D might be TRBD1 (5 bases). V lost 5 bases and J 2 bases, leaving 19 bases between the germline ends. CDR3 length: 16 residues. The germline gives CDR1 SGHAT, CDR2 FQNNGV. The CDR3 here is CASSQRAVGATYEQYF. CDR3 in DNA: TGTGCCAGCAGCCAAAGGGCGGTAGGGGCCACCTACGAGCAGTACTTC.

DNA for the CDR3: TGTGCCACCAGCGGACCCCCACTAGCGGGAGACGATACGCAGTATTTT. This sequence encodes CATSGPPLAGDDTQYF. The chain couples TRBV15 to TRBJ2-3; 11 positions match TRBD2. Germline V lookup: CDR1 LNHNV, CDR2 YYDKDF (reference sequence). The ends lost 5 bases at V and 6 bases at J; junction bases unmatched: 10. The CDR3 is 16 residues long.

This sequence joins TRBV28 and TRBJ1-1, with TRBD1 matching 7 bases. CDR1 and CDR2 (germline): MDHEN, SYDVKM. V lost 6 bases to trimming and J lost 4 bases; unmatched junction nucleotides: 2. The CDR3 consists of 12 residues. The CDR3 DNA follows: TGTGCCAGCAGCCGACAGGGCACTGAAGCTTTCTTT. It codes for CASSRQGTEAFF.